Reported below is one T cell receptor beta chain. Which antigen it targets is not known. Per-base qualities were not stored, and no clone one base away is much larger. The source of the sample is a study of blood T cell repertoires in COVID-19 (dated by TCRdb to about 2020). Study-level background: Samples from collaborators originated in the United States, Italy and Spain and spanned both the acute and convalescent phases of COVID-19. The prospective study material was composed of cDNA or gDNA derived from T cells, B-cell-depleted T cells, or PBMCs. Deeply sampled blood TCRbeta repertoires from subjects exposed to, actively infected with, or recovered from COVID-19 were included in the dataset. The repertoires were made available in a free public database intended to serve as a resource for research on the immune response to SARS-CoV-2. The samples were drawn from the first 160 participants of the ongoing ImmuneRACE study and from some 1,300 subjects provided by 6 global collaborators. Nearly every sample came with metadata listing a de-identified subject ID, COVID-19 status, age in years and sex. Where available, HLA class I and class II types were obtained from metadata supplied by the sample provider rather than from assay-based typing. Beyond this particular receptor, the publication reports: How much clinical and demographic metadata was included differed by source and by participant, and the metadata was provided uncurated.

V drops 7 bases and J drops 10 bases, leaving 16 bases in between. The CDR3 holds 12 amino acids from the cysteine to the phenylalanine. The entry retains the CDR3 DNA only, 36 bases that are in frame from base 1. From a lookup of the germline V gene, CDR1 and CDR2 are SQVTM and ANQGSEA. At one collaborating source in Seattle, patients were enrolled during active infection and were followed longitudinally through the course of disease. Collaborating institutions collected whole blood in K2EDTA tubes following their own protocols. For TCRbeta analysis, collaborators shipped samples as frozen whole blood, isolated PBMCs, or DNA extracted from either of those sample types. TCRbeta CDR3 regions were amplified from genomic DNA using the immunoSEQ Assay, a bias-controlled multiplex PCR. On the authors' methods: Within the assay, amplification of reference gene primers was used to estimate how many nucleated cells each sample contained. To quantify the absolute abundance of each unique TCRbeta CDR3 rearrangement, sequence reads were collapsed and filtered. For each sample, productive Simpson clonality was calculated as the square root of Simpson's diversity index over productive rearrangements. Sourced from immuneACCESS, this table was stored by TCRdb with only in-frame sequences that have V and J called. A share of the clones is absent; for the studies checked, an unresolved V gene accounts for under half, and the remainder has no known explanation. Clonal size and the V and J genes are those of that table, whereas D and trimming came from the DNA. The table for this sample lists a few hundred thousand clones; 70% to 90% of them were counted only once. The ten top clones hold around 3% of the sample.

The sequence links TRBV29-1 to TRBJ1-4, with the D gene uncertain. Input material: peripheral blood. This sequence was found in a woman aged 30 to 39 with COVID-19, enrolled during active disease. The CDR3 has the sequence CSGGSDDGKLFF. The DNA sequence is given as TGCAGCGGAGGATCAGATGACGGAAAACTGTTTTTT. The CDR3, completed at both ends by the reference TRBV29-1 and TRBJ1-4 genes, gives the full variable domain SAVISQKPSRDICQRGTSLTIQCQVDSQVTMMFWYRQQPGQSLTLIATANQGSEATYESGFVIDKFPISRPNLTFSTLTVSNMSPEDSSIYLCSGGSDDGKLFFGSGTQLSVL.